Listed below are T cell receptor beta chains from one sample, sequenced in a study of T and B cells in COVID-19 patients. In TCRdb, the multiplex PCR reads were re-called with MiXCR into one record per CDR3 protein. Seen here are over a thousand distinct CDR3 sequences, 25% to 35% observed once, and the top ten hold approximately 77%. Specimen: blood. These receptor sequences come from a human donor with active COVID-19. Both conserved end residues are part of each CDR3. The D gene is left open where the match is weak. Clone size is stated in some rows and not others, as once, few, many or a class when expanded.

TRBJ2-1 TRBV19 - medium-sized CASSIVEGYEQFF TGTGCCAGTAGTATAGTGGAGGGCTATGAGCAGTTCTTC
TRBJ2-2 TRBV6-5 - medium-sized CASSYHNTGELFF TGTGCCAGCAGTTACCACAACACCGGGGAGCTGTTTTTT
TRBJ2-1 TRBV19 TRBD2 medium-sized CASTVAGIYNEQFF TGTGCCAGTACAGTAGCGGGAATCTACAATGAGCAGTTCTTC
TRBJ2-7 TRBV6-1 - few CASSVGPGSSYEQYF TGTGCCAGCAGTGTCGGACCGGGGAGTTCCTACGAGCAGTACTTC
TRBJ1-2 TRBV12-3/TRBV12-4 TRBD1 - CASSPQTGGTYGYTF TGTGCCAGCAGTCCCCAGACAGGGGGCACCTATGGCTACACCTTC
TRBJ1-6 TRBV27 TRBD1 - CASRPSTGTGVSSPLHF TGTGCCAGTCGCCCATCAACCGGGACAGGGGTTAGTTCACCCCTCCACTTT
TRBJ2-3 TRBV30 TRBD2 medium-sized CAWRGREASTDTQYF TGTGCCTGGCGGGGGAGGGAGGCGAGCACAGATACGCAGTATTTT
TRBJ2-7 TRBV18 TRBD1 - CASSRTGGYEQYF TGTGCCAGCTCCAGGACAGGGGGCTACGAGCAGTACTTC
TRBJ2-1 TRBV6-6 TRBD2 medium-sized CASTQILTSGSYNEQFF TGTGCCAGCACTCAAATCCTGACTAGCGGTTCGTACAATGAGCAGTTCTTC
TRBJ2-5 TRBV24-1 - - CATSAVGFETQYF TGTGCCACCAGTGCCGTGGGCTTCGAGACCCAGTACTTC
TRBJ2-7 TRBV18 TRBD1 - CASSPRTGGYEQYF TGTGCCAGCTCACCGAGGACAGGGGGCTACGAGCAGTACTTC
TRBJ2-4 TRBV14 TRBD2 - CASSQSGGTNIQYF TGTGCCAGCAGCCAGTCGGGGGGTACGAACATTCAGTACTTC
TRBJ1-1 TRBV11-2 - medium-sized CASSLDHLLRAQGGTEAFF TGTGCCAGCAGCTTAGATCATCTGCTTCGGGCACAAGGAGGCACTGAAGCTTTCTTT
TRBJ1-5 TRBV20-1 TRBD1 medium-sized CSARGQGEVGNQPQHF TGCAGTGCTCGCGGACAGGGGGAGGTGGGCAATCAGCCCCAGCATTTT